The following is a T cell receptor beta chain sequence with its context. It lacks a known antigen. One base away there is no much larger clone; base qualities are not given. This sample was taken from a study of regulatory T cells in long-lasting Graves disease (dated by TCRdb to the early 2020s). Broadly, across the study: Persistent Graves' disease was defined as persistently positive TSH receptor autoantibodies together with antithyroid drug treatment for over 5 years. Persistent Graves' disease patients were compared with newly diagnosed Graves' disease patients by peripheral blood TCR sequencing and RNA sequencing. The study was conducted in China and was registered as a clinical trial. TCR sequencing covered some 13 persistent and 20 or so newly diagnosed Graves' disease patients, 33 samples in total. In the clinical cohort, patients with persistent Graves' disease had used antithyroid drugs for an average of about 10.3 years.

The method behind the library was multiplex PCR. These reads were obtained on an Illumina HiSeq 4000. To build TCR beta libraries, CDR3 regions were amplified by Arm-PCR using iRepertoire HTBI primers. Gel purification was performed on PCR products prior to sequencing. The paper's data handling went like this. Gene usage analysis of CDR3 amino acid clonotypes relied on the approximately 60 TRBV and 12 to 15 TRBJ segments identified across samples. COPE and FqMerger were used to merge filtered high-quality paired reads into contigs. BLAST was used to align contigs to the IMGT TRBV, TRBD and TRBJ reference genes, and CDR3 was defined following IMGT. Any clonotype with a frequency above 0.1% was counted as a highly expanded clone. Shannon entropy served as the measure of repertoire diversity, while the Gini coefficient captured V-J evenness. A clonotype was considered public if more than one individual shared it. The public reads were run again by TCRdb, first through fastp at Q25 and then through MiXCR, and only productive beta chains were kept. Every distinct CDR3 protein forms one entry, paired with its most common genes and DNA. The authors' filters were not applied to this entry. In all, the sample holds 650,000 to 850,000 distinct CDR3 sequences, and around 30% of those were seen once. The top ten hold 40% to 55% of the sample.

From the germline V gene, CDR1 is SGHTA and CDR2 is FQGTGA. The trim is 5 bases for V and 7 bases for J, with a gap of 15 bases between the germline ends. Inclusive of the bounding cysteine and phenylalanine, the CDR3 is 14 residues long. Of all the DNA, just the CDR3 is kept, 42 bases in frame from base 1. Study-wide conclusions, independent of this receptor: A larger number of public clonotypes was shared among persistent patients (around 2,700) than among newly diagnosed patients (around 970). Persistent disease showed preferential use of TRBV28, TRBJ1-2 and TRBJ2-5, whereas newly diagnosed disease favored TRBV20-1 and TRBJ2-1. The authors acknowledged the small sample size as a limitation that may reduce accuracy. Only the TCR beta chain was sequenced and analyzed. Compared with newly diagnosed patients, persistent Graves' disease patients had lower TCR Shannon entropy and fewer highly expanded clones, which suggests clonal expansion. The study examined only peripheral blood because the primary lesion, thyroid tissue, could not be accessed.

This sample's time point label indicates: persistent/refractory GD, antithyroid drugs over 5 years with positive TRAb. For both TCR sequencing and RNA sequencing, RNA was extracted from PBMCs using TRIzol. Graves' disease was diagnosed according to American Thyroid Association guidelines. The patients came from an endocrinology department in Xi'an, China. Each patient gave about 9.1 milliliters of peripheral blood, collected in an EDTA anticoagulant tube. PBMCs were isolated by Ficoll Paque Plus density gradient separation without further T cell sorting. An Agilent 2100 Bioanalyzer and agarose gel were used to check RNA quality, and a NanoDrop 2000 was used to measure RNA concentration.

This chain joins TRBV7-3 to TRBJ1-5, with no confidently assigned D gene. The clonotype was recovered from a female donor with Graves disease. The specimen comprised peripheral blood mononuclear cells (PBMCs), sampled when the disease was refractory, from a patient treated with antithyroid drugs. The CDR3 protein sequence reads: CASSQVGGGQPQHF. The sequenced DNA is TGTGCCAGCAGCCAAGTGGGTGGAGGGCAGCCCCAGCATTTT.